Each of the 22 T cell receptor beta chains below was sequenced from the same sample in a study of T cell responses to AZD1222 COVID-19 vaccine. Clones were read by immunoSEQ multiplex PCR, and TCRdb kept only the in-frame ones, dropping some. Of some 130,000 clones listed, 92% are singletons. The source material was peripheral blood, sampled on day 0 of AZD1222 vaccination. These receptors were obtained from an adult in good health.

This clone appeared a single time. No DNA is shown, since the ends of the CDR3 on it are uncertain; the CDR3 is the one TCRdb lists. The chain has TRBV10-1 and TRBJ1-2. CDR1 is WNHNN and CDR2 is SYGVQD in the germline V gene (reference sequence). Inclusive of both ends, the CDR3 amounts to 15 amino acids. Here the CDR3 reads CASSASVRDNYGYTF.

This clone was seen at least ten times. The sample has other DNA sequences that encode this CDR3 too. The J gene is TRBJ2-5, the V gene TRBV5-1; 7 nucleotides agree with TRBD1. The CDR3 length is 15 residues. V lost 0 bases, J lost 3 bases, and 5 bases stayed unmatched. CDR1 is SGHRS, CDR2 YFSETQ, per germline. As DNA, the CDR3 is TGCGCCAGCAGCTTGGCGGGGACAGAGAAAGAGACCCAGTACTTC. Protein sequence: CASSLAGTEKETQYF.

The chain carries TRBV7-3 and TRBJ2-3; D unclear. This CDR3 is built from 13 residues. Germline V lookup: CDR1 SGHTA, CDR2 FQGTGA. Trimming took 6 bases from V and 8 from J, leaving 15 bases between them. CDR3 in amino acids: CASSPPPISTQYF. CDR3 in DNA: TGTGCCAGCAGTCCCCCCCCTATTAGTACGCAGTATTTT. The entire variable domain, with the rest obtained from reference TRBV7-3 and TRBJ2-3, is as follows: GAGVSQTPSNKVTEKGKYVELRCDPISGHTALYWYRQSLGQGPEFLIYFQGTGAADDSGLPNDRFFAVRPEGSVSTLKIQRTERGDSAVYLCASSPPPISTQYFGPGTRLTVL.

V and J are TRBV5-5 and TRBJ1-1; D gene unclear. The germline CDR1 and CDR2 sequences are SGHKS and YYEKEE (reference sequence). The CDR3 runs to 15 residues. With 0 bases removed from V and 4 bases from J, the gap between germline ends came to 13 bases. This chain's CDR3 is CASSLGVPGSTEAFF. The CDR3 DNA reads TGTGCCAGCAGCTTGGGGGTTCCCGGGAGCACTGAAGCTTTCTTT.

About this clone: Other DNA sequences from this sample encode an identical CDR3 as well. The rearrangement links TRBV27 to TRBJ2-7; D unresolved. The length of the CDR3 is 13 residues. Trimming left V 3 bases short and J 0 bases short, with 6 bases between. The germline gives CDR1 MNHEY, CDR2 SMNVEV (reference sequence). The CDR3 DNA reads as TGTGCCAGCAGTTTCTCCAGCTCCTACGAGCAGTACTTC. Protein: CASSFSSSYEQYF.

CDR3 DNA: TGTGCCAGCAGCCCCGGTGAATATGGCTACACCTTC. Protein: CASSPGEYGYTF. This chain uses TRBV4-2 with TRBJ1-2; no firm D call. Per germline, CDR1 LGHNA and CDR2 YNFKEQ. Trimming took 4 bases from V and 5 from J, leaving 8 bases between them. The CDR3 loop spans 12 amino acids.

The V gene is TRBV30, the J gene TRBJ2-7; 8 bases align to TRBD1. Germline loops: CDR1 GTSNPN, CDR2 SVGIG (reference sequence). The trim removed 5 bases at V and 4 bases at J, leaving 16 bases unmatched. The CDR3 extends over 16 amino acids. The DNA for the CDR3 is TGTGCCTGGGGCCGGGACAGGCCCCTGGGAGGTTACGAGCAGTACTTC. The encoded protein is CAWGRDRPLGGYEQYF.

J is TRBJ2-2 and V is TRBV19, with 9 positions matching TRBD1. CDR1 is LNHDA, CDR2 SQIVND, per germline (reference sequence). The CDR3 sequence is 17 residues long. V lost 4 bases, J lost 4 bases, and 10 bases stayed unmatched. CDR3 in amino acids: CASSTEGQGMSTGELFF. CDR3 bases: TGTGCCAGTAGTACCGAAGGACAGGGGATGAGCACCGGGGAGCTGTTTTTT.

V is TRBV5-4 and J is TRBJ1-4, with D perhaps TRBD1 (6 bases). The germline gives CDR1 SGHNT, CDR2 YYREEE (reference sequence). V lost 5 bases to trimming and J lost 8 bases, with 10 bases between them. The CDR3 loop spans 12 amino acids. CDR3 amino acids: CASRIRGEKLFF. The CDR3 DNA reads as TGTGCCAGCAGGATTAGGGGGGAAAAACTGTTTTTT.

The rearrangement joins TRBV5-1 to TRBJ2-5; 7 nucleotides align to TRBD2. Unmatched junction bases numbered 11, after V lost 4 bases and J lost 2 bases. There are 16 residues in the CDR3. Germline values: CDR1 SGHRS, CDR2 YFSETQ. The CDR3 here is CASSHGRLAAQETQYF. The CDR3 nucleotides are TGCGCCAGCAGCCATGGGAGACTAGCTGCGCAAGAGACCCAGTACTTC.

In DNA form, the CDR3 reads TGTGCCAGCAGCTTAGTGAGGGGCGCAGGGGCTAGCAATCAGCCCCAGCATTTT. Its protein product is CASSLVRGAGASNQPQHF. J is TRBJ1-5 and V is TRBV7-8, with D tentatively TRBD1 (6 bases). Germline V gene lookup returns CDR1 SGHVS and CDR2 FQNEAQ. The CDR3 loop spans 18 amino acids. Trimming cost V 1 base and J 0 bases, with 16 bases left between them. The variable domain in full, with the rest retrieved from reference TRBV7-8 and TRBJ1-5, is GAGVSQSPRYKVAKRGQDVALRCDPISGHVSLFWYQQALGQGPEFLTYFQNEAQLDKSGLPSDRFFAERPEGSVSTLKIQRTQQEDSAVYLCASSLVRGAGASNQPQHFGDGTRLSIL.

The chain is built from TRBV10-1 and TRBJ1-1; 9 bases match TRBD1. Germline V gene lookup returns CDR1 WNHNN and CDR2 SYGVQD (reference sequence). With 6 bases clipped from V and 4 bases from J, the junction kept 3 bases outside the gene matches. The length of the CDR3 is 13 residues. CDR3 nucleotides: TGCGCCAGCAGCGGACAGGGGTTCACTGAAGCTTTCTTT. Its translation: CASSGQGFTEAFF.

The sample holds a few counts of this clone. The gene calls are TRBV24-1 and TRBJ2-2, with 16 nucleotides matching TRBD2. The junction had 9 bases not matched to a gene; V was cut back by 4 bases and J by 5 bases. This CDR3 is built from 19 residues. The germline CDR1 and CDR2 sequences are KGHDR and SFDVKD. DNA of the CDR3: TGTGCCACCAGTGACCCCGGGACTAGCGGGAGGGGAAGTACCGGGGAGCTGTTTTTT. Translated, it gives CATSDPGTSGRGSTGELFF.

The sample holds one count of this clone. The J gene is TRBJ1-3, the V gene TRBV27; D not resolved. Between the trimmed V and J ends, which lost 5 bases and 3 bases, there was a span of 20 bases. Germline CDR1 is MNHEY and CDR2 is SMNVEV (reference sequence). The CDR3 length is 17 residues. The CDR3 loop reads CASSPTGSAFLGNTIYF. In nucleotides, the CDR3 is TGTGCCAGCAGTCCCACCGGTAGTGCGTTTCTTGGAAACACCATATATTTT.

This clone was seen just once. The chain carries TRBV27 and TRBJ1-4; 7 positions agree with TRBD1. Per germline, CDR1 MNHEY and CDR2 SMNVEV (reference sequence). CDR3 length equals 14 residues. Germline trimming cut 4 bases from V and 5 bases from J; bases unmatched to any gene: 4. Here the CDR3 DNA reads TGTGCCAGCAGTTGGGGGACAGCGAATGAAAAACTGTTTTTT. It yields the protein CASSWGTANEKLFF.

The chain has TRBV3-1 (or the pseudogene TRBV3-2) and TRBJ2-1; 7 bases map to TRBD2. Per the germline V gene, CDR1 is LGHDT and CDR2 is YNNKEL (reference sequence). This CDR3 is built from 17 residues. The V segment lost 5 bases and the J segment 6 bases; nucleotides outside the gene matches: 16. Here the CDR3 reads CASSVPPQREGGNEQFF. The DNA for the CDR3 is TGTGCCAGCAGCGTTCCTCCCCAGCGGGAAGGAGGCAATGAGCAGTTCTTC.

In its sample, this clone was seen once. V gene TRBV7-2 combines with J gene TRBJ1-2; the D gene is possibly TRBD1 (6 bases). The CDR3 contains 17 residues. Germline assignment: CDR1 SGHTA and CDR2 FQGNSA. V lost 5 bases and J 8 bases, leaving 27 bases between the germline ends. CDR3 amino acids: CASSPPSRGQGRGGYTF. The CDR3 coding sequence is TGTGCCAGCAGCCCTCCCTCCCGAGGGCAGGGGAGAGGAGGCTACACCTTC.

This chain uses TRBV4-1 with TRBJ2-7; TRBD1 matches at 7 bases. The V gene's germline CDR1 is MGHRA and CDR2 YSYEKL. J was trimmed by 2 bases and V by 6 bases; bases with no gene match: 10. This CDR3 comprises 15 residues. As DNA, the CDR3 is TGCGCCAGCAGGAAACCTGGGACAGCAGCCTACGAGCAGTACTTC. Translating gives CASRKPGTAAYEQYF.

V usage is TRBV15 and J usage is TRBJ1-5; 8 positions match TRBD1. V lost 8 bases to trimming and J lost 7 bases; unmatched junction nucleotides: 10. Germline CDR1 reads LNHNV; CDR2 reads YYDKDF (reference sequence). This CDR3 comprises 14 residues. CDR3 protein: CATGLQGEGQPQHF. CDR3 nucleotide sequence: TGTGCCACCGGATTACAGGGGGAAGGCCAGCCCCAGCATTTT.

The chain links TRBV3-1 (or the pseudogene TRBV3-2) to TRBJ2-3, with 8 bases fitting TRBD2. CDR3 length: 16 amino acids. The V segment lost 4 bases and the J segment 0 bases; nucleotides outside the gene matches: 6. CDR1 LGHDT and CDR2 YNNKEL come from the germline V gene (reference sequence). The CDR3 DNA is TGTGCCAGCAGCCTTAGGAGCGGGAGAAGCACAGATACGCAGTATTTT. This gives the protein CASSLRSGRSTDTQYF.

This chain links TRBV19 with TRBJ2-2; D is unclear. This CDR3 contains 15 residues. The V end was cut by 7 bases, the J end by 0 bases, with 12 bases between. Looked up from germline, CDR1 is LNHDA and CDR2 is SQIVND (reference sequence). The DNA for the CDR3 is TGTGCCAGTACTAATCGCCAGACGAACACCGGGGAGCTGTTTTTT. Its protein product is CASTNRQTNTGELFF.

The V and J genes are TRBV6-5 and TRBJ2-2; D uncertain. Germline V gene data show CDR1 as MNHEY and CDR2 as SVGAGI. The CDR3 totals 13 residues. Trimming stripped 2 bases from V and 5 bases from J, with 6 bases between. In DNA, the CDR3 is TGTGCCAGCAGTTACCCCTTGACCGGGGAGCTGTTTTTT. Protein product: CASSYPLTGELFF.